A single sample gave rise to the 11 T cell receptor beta chains below, sequenced in a study of CD8 T cells in ankylosing spondylitis. TCRdb recomputed calls from the 5' RACE reads with MiXCR, one row per CDR3 protein. The profile shows some 290,000 distinct CDR3 sequences, 15% to 25% of them singletons. Sequences were obtained from blood, either unsorted or a sorted T cell fraction (not recorded which). Source of these receptors: a male donor with ankylosing spondylitis or in good health (not recorded which).

This clonotype was picked up many times. The chain recombines TRBV20-1 with TRBJ1-6, with D unclear. Per germline, CDR1 DFQATT and CDR2 SNEGSKA (reference sequence). The CDR3 length is 13 residues. Trimming pared 2 bases from V and 8 bases from J, leaving 10 bases between. The CDR3 loop is CSARNPVDSPLHF. Here the CDR3 DNA reads TGCAGTGCTAGAAACCCCGTGGATTCACCCCTCCACTTT.

The gene calls are TRBV12-3 or TRBV12-4 and TRBJ2-3; D is perhaps TRBD1 or TRBD2 (5 bases each). This CDR3 region has 15 residues. Trimming took off 6 bases at V and 1 base at J, with 14 bases between the two ends. The CDR3 DNA is TGTGCCAGCAGCCTATCGGGGCTTCGCACAGATACGCAGTATTTT. It yields the protein CASSLSGLRTDTQYF.

The table lists this clonotype with many counts. The chain is built from TRBV12-3 or TRBV12-4 and TRBJ1-2, with D unresolved. V was pared by 3 bases and J by 6 bases, with 8 bases between. CDR3 length equals 12 residues. Here the CDR3 reads CASSFSRNGYTF. CDR3 nucleotides: TGTGCCAGCAGTTTCAGTCGTAATGGCTACACCTTC.

The rearrangement uses TRBV7-9 and TRBJ1-3; D not certain. The length of the CDR3 is 14 residues. The V gene lost 6 bases and the J gene lost 0 bases, with 9 bases spanning the gap. Germline CDR1 SEHNR, CDR2 FQNEAQ (reference sequence). This CDR3 reads CASREESSGNTIYF. The CDR3 DNA is TGTGCCAGCAGAGAAGAGAGCTCTGGAAACACCATATATTTT.

The J gene is TRBJ2-3, the V gene TRBV29-1; 10 positions match TRBD2. Germline values: CDR1 SQVTM, CDR2 ANQGSEA. The length of the CDR3 is 14 residues. Trimming removed 8 bases from V and 2 bases from J; junction bases left unmatched: 7. The CDR3 sequence: CSLNLAGDTDTQYF. In DNA, the CDR3 is TGCAGCCTTAATCTAGCGGGGGACACAGATACGCAGTATTTT.

The chain combines TRBV10-3 with TRBJ1-5; 11 bases agree with TRBD1. The J segment lost 6 bases and the V segment lost 2 bases, leaving 0 bases of the junction unmatched. This CDR3 spans 14 amino acids. Germline CDR1 and CDR2: ENHRY and SYGVKD. The CDR3 nucleotides are TGTGCCATCAGTGAGGGGACAGGGGGTCAGCCCCAGCATTTT. Translated: CAISEGTGGQPQHF.

This clonotype has more than one count but fewer than ten. The chain recombines TRBV20-1 with TRBJ2-3; TRBD2 matches 10 bases. The germline gives CDR1 DFQATT, CDR2 SNEGSKA (reference sequence). V was pared by 3 bases and J by 4 bases, with 10 bases of the junction left unmatched. The CDR3 totals 16 residues. The CDR3 reads CSASLPAGGPSDTQYF. The CDR3 nucleotides read TGCAGTGCTAGTCTCCCAGCGGGGGGGCCGTCAGATACGCAGTATTTT.

The chain carries TRBV29-1 and TRBJ2-1, with no clear D. The V and J ends lost 4 bases and 0 bases respectively, with 10 bases between them. Germline CDR1 SQVTM, CDR2 ANQGSEA. The CDR3 loop spans 14 amino acids. CDR3 in DNA: TGCAGCGTTGTTAAACCGAGCTCCTACAATGAGCAGTTCTTC. Protein product: CSVVKPSSYNEQFF.

This clonotype was picked up many times. V is TRBV10-3 and J is TRBJ2-5; no definite D call. CDR1 is ENHRY and CDR2 is SYGVKD in the germline V gene. The CDR3 extends over 12 amino acids. The V end lost 2 bases, the J end lost 0 bases, and 1 base lay between the germline ends. DNA of the CDR3: TGTGCCATCAGTGAGAACCAAGAGACCCAGTACTTC. This codes for CAISENQETQYF.

This clonotype was detected a few times. V usage is TRBV4-2 and J usage is TRBJ1-2; D ambiguous. Between the trimmed V and J ends, which lost 0 bases and 4 bases, there was a span of 12 bases. Per the germline V gene, CDR1 is LGHNA and CDR2 is YNFKEQ. The CDR3 totals 15 residues. CDR3 coding DNA: TGTGCCAGCAGCCAAGATAGATACGGAATCTATGGCTACACCTTC. Residues: CASSQDRYGIYGYTF.

J is TRBJ2-4 and V is TRBV28; D gene ambiguous. With 7 bases removed from V and 1 base from J, the gap between germline ends came to 20 bases. The CDR3 runs 17 residues. Per the germline V gene, CDR1 is MDHEN and CDR2 is SYDVKM. The CDR3: CASTTFHSVQAKNIQYF. The CDR3 region has the DNA TGTGCCAGCACCACTTTTCATTCTGTCCAGGCCAAAAACATTCAGTACTTC.